These T cell receptor beta chains were read from a single sample in a study of CD8 T cells in ankylosing spondylitis. TCRdb passed the 5' RACE reads through MiXCR, listing each CDR3 protein once. The sample yields 200,000 to 300,000 distinct CDR3 sequences, roughly 25% seen once. The sample taken for sequencing was blood, either unsorted or a sorted T cell fraction (not recorded which). Source of these receptors: a male donor with ankylosing spondylitis or in good health (not recorded which). Each CDR3 is given with its conserved first and last residue. D genes are given only for firm matches. Size values are once, few and many counts, or a class for expanded clones, and some rows have none.

size	V	D	J	DNA	CDR3
.	TRBV27	TRBD1	TRBJ2-7	TGTGCCAGCAGTTCTCCTGGGACAGGGGGCATGGGGGAGCAGTACTTC	CASSSPGTGGMGEQYF
many	TRBV25-1	.	TRBJ2-3	TGTGCCAGCAGTGATCCCGGGACAACCAGCACAGATACGCAGTATTTT	CASSDPGTTSTDTQYF
.	TRBV12-3/TRBV12-4	.	TRBJ2-3	TGTGCCAGCAGTGACGAACTACAGGGAGGGCCAGATACGCAGTATTTT	CASSDELQGGPDTQYF
many	TRBV14	TRBD2	TRBJ2-3	TGTGCCAGCAGCCGCGGGGGGGTCCTGGATACGCAGTATTTT	CASSRGGVLDTQYF
few	TRBV12-3/TRBV12-4	.	TRBJ2-7	TGTGCCAGCAGTTTAGGGGACGGCTACGAGCAGTACTTC	CASSLGDGYEQYF
many	TRBV6-1	.	TRBJ1-5	TGTGCCAGCAGTGAAAGGCCAGGGGATAGCAATCAGCCCCAGCATTTT	CASSERPGDSNQPQHF
few	TRBV20-1	TRBD2	TRBJ2-3	TGCAGTGCTAGCGGGGGGGCAGCAGATACGCAGTATTTT	CSASGGAADTQYF
many	TRBV7-9	.	TRBJ2-5	TGTGCCAGCAGCTGGGCTGTGGAGACCCAGTACTTC	CASSWAVETQYF
.	TRBV12-3/TRBV12-4	.	TRBJ2-6	TGTGCCAGCAGAACTAAGAGGGGGGCCAACGTCCTGACTTTC	CASRTKRGANVLTF
.	TRBV20-1	TRBD1	TRBJ2-7	TGCAGTGCTCGGTCCGGGACAGAGCCCTACGAGCAGTACTTC	CSARSGTEPYEQYF
.	TRBV7-9	.	TRBJ1-2	TGTGCCAGCAGCTTAGACATGAGACAGCCAAATCATGGCTACACCTTC	CASSLDMRQPNHGYTF
once	TRBV27	.	TRBJ2-7	TGTGCCAGCAGTCCGACCAGAAACTCCTACGAGCAGTACTTC	CASSPTRNSYEQYF
many	TRBV28	.	TRBJ1-4	TGTGCCAGCAGTTTAGGGGGCGGTGAAAAACTGTTTTTT	CASSLGGGEKLFF
.	TRBV20-1	TRBD2	TRBJ2-3	TGCAGTGCTTTCCATAGCGGGGGAGACACAGATACGCAGTATTTT	CSAFHSGGDTDTQYF
few	TRBV20-1	TRBD2	TRBJ2-3	TGCAGTGCTAGAGCAGCTAGCGGGGGTACAGATACGCAGTATTTT	CSARAASGGTDTQYF
.	TRBV2	.	TRBJ2-1	TGTGCCAGCAGCACCCGAGGGCCGAAAATGGGTGAGCAGTTCTTC	CASSTRGPKMGEQFF
.	TRBV5-1	TRBD1	TRBJ2-7	TGCGCCAGCAGCGACGGGACAGAGAGCTCCTACGAGCAGTACTTC	CASSDGTESSYEQYF
.	TRBV24-1	.	TRBJ2-1	TGTGCCACCAGTGATCCAAACCGGCACAATGAGCAGTTCTTC	CATSDPNRHNEQFF
many	TRBV3-1	TRBD1	TRBJ1-1	TGTGCCAGCAGCCGCAGGGGGCGGGACACTGAAGCTTTCTTT	CASSRRGRDTEAFF
few	TRBV20-1	.	TRBJ1-2	TGCAGTGCAACACCGGACAGATCTTATGGCTACACCTTC	CSATPDRSYGYTF